The 4 T cell receptor beta chains below were found in one sample sequenced in a study of T cell responses to AZD1222 COVID-19 vaccine. Sequenced by immunoSEQ multiplex PCR; TCRdb stores in-frame clones only, minus some. The table includes around 160,000 clones, under 95% detected once. The source was peripheral blood, collected on day 0 of AZD1222 vaccination. These receptors all stem from an adult in good health.

This chain uses TRBV27 with TRBJ2-3, with D possibly TRBD2 on 6 matching bases. The germline gives CDR1 MNHEY, CDR2 SMNVEV (reference sequence). V lost 5 bases to trimming and J lost 5 bases, with 23 bases between them. The CDR3 is 17 residues long. The chain's CDR3 is CASSPSDPRGMRDTQYF. The CDR3 DNA reads as TGTGCCAGCAGTCCCTCAGATCCGCGCGGGATGCGAGATACGCAGTATTTT.

This chain uses TRBV2 with TRBJ2-1; TRBD2 agrees at 10 bases. The germline V gene encodes CDR1 SNHLY and CDR2 FYNNEI. The CDR3 length is 17 residues. The V gene end was trimmed by 8 bases and the J gene end by 12 bases; junction bases not matched to a gene: 22. The CDR3 region is CASQGGLGGLAGEGQFF. The CDR3 DNA reads as TGTGCCAGCCAAGGGGGGTTGGGTGGTCTAGCGGGAGAGGGGCAGTTCTTC.

This chain joins TRBV6-5 and TRBJ1-5; D might be TRBD1 (5 bases). The CDR3 covers 13 residues. Germline CDR1 reads MNHEY; CDR2 reads SVGAGI. Trimming stripped 7 bases from V and 13 bases from J, with 20 bases between. This chain's CDR3 is CASITTGTADQHF. In DNA, the CDR3 is TGTGCCAGCATAACCACCGGGACGGCAGATCAGCATTTT.

This chain joins TRBV7-2 and TRBJ2-1, with D possibly matching TRBD1 (5 bases). Trimming shortened V by 3 bases and J by 2 bases, and 8 bases separated the two germline ends. Germline V gives CDR1 SGHTA, CDR2 FQGNSA. There are 14 residues in the CDR3. This chain's CDR3 is CASSFLGAYNEQFF. As DNA, the CDR3 is TGTGCCAGCAGCTTTCTAGGGGCCTACAATGAGCAGTTCTTC.